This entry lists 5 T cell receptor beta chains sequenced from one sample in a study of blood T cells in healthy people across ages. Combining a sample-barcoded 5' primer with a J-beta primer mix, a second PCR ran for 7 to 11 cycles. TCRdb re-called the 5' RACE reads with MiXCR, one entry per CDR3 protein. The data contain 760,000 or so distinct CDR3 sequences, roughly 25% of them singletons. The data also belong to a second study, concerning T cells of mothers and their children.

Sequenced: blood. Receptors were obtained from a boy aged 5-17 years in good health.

The CDR3 reads CASRGDGNTIYF. CDR3 in DNA: TGTGCCAGCAGGGGTGACGGAAACACCATATATTTT. The V gene is TRBV13, the J gene TRBJ1-3; unclear D gene. The CDR3 contains 12 residues. The germline gives CDR1 PRHDT, CDR2 FYEKMQ (reference sequence). The germline V and J ends were trimmed by 6 bases and 4 bases, with 7 bases remaining between them. Looking up the rest from reference TRBV13 and TRBJ1-3 gives the full variable domain: AAGVIQSPRHLIKEKRETATLKCYPIPRHDTVYWYQQGPGQDPQFLISFYEKMQSDKGSIPDRFSAQQFSDYHSELNMSSLELGDSALYFCASRGDGNTIYFGEGSWLTVV.

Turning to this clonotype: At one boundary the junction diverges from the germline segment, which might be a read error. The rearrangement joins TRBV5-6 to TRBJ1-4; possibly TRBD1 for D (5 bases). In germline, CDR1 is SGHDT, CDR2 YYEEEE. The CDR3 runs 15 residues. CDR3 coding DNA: TGTGCCAGCAGCTTGAGGGGCCCCCCTAATGAAAAACTGTCTTTT. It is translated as CASSLRGPPNEKLSF.

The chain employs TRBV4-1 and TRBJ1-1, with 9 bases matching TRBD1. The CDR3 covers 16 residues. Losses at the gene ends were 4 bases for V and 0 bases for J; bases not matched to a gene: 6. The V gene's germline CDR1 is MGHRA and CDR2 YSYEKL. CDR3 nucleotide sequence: TGCGCCAGCAGCCCCGGGACAGGGTTTATGAACACTGAAGCTTTCTTT. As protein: CASSPGTGFMNTEAFF.

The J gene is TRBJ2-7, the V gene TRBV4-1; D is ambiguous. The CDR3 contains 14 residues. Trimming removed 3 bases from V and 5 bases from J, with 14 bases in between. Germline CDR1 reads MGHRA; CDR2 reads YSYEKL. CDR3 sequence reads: CASSQIAISDEQYF. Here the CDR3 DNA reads TGCGCCAGCAGCCAGATAGCAATATCGGACGAGCAGTACTTC.

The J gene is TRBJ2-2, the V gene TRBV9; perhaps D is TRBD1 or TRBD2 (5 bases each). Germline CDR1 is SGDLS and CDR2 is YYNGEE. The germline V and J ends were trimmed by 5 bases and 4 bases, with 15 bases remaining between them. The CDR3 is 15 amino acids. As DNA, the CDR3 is TGTGCCAGCAGGGGAGCCGGGACCATCACCGGGGAGCTGTTTTTT. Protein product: CASRGAGTITGELFF.